This T cell receptor (beta chain) was recorded in a study of blood T cell repertoires in COVID-19. Study-wide background: The samples span acute and convalescent COVID-19 from the United States, Italy and Spain.

The count of this clone is one. Original data processing: Counts of nucleated cells, estimated from reference gene primer amplification, were obtained. Some clones are missing from TCRdb's copy, which holds only in-frame ones; the method was immunoSEQ multiplex PCR. For V, J and clone size, that table is used; D and trimming come from the DNA. The data show 450,000 to 500,000 clones, with approximately 83% seen just once and 3.2% held by the top ten. The CDR3 length is 15 residues. Germline V gives CDR1 SGHNT, CDR2 YYREEE (reference sequence). Trimming removed 3 bases from V and 5 bases from J; junction bases left unmatched: 6.

The chain couples TRBV5-4 to TRBJ2-1, with TRBD2 matching 9 bases. The source is a human donor in a cohort sampled during active COVID-19. Material: peripheral blood. Written as DNA, the CDR3 is TGTGCCAGCAGCTCGGGACTAGCCCCTGACAATGAGCAGTTCTTC. This gives the protein CASSSGLAPDNEQFF.